This T cell receptor beta chain was captured by sequencing in a study of shared clonotypes between healthy human individuals. Study in general: Those who served as donors were two women and three men between the ages of 18 and 49.

General observations from the study: It was expected that sequencing depth would affect clonotype sharing among donors.

Naive CD8 cells, CD45RO-negative and positively selected for CCR7, excluded terminally differentiated effector memory CD45RA+ cells. A note on this clone: Antigen: not known.

Around 200 ng DNA, tens of thousands of T cell genomes, went into each sorted-subset replicate PCR. Sequencing used immunoSEQ multiplex PCR; TCRdb keeps in-frame clones, though not all of them. The sample consists of just over 2,000,000 clones, about 95% of them appearing once. This clonotype originated in a man aged 18 to 30 in good health. Specimen: naive CD8+ T cells sorted from blood.

This CDR3 is CASSLASARYEQYF. As DNA, the CDR3 is TGTGCCAGCAGCCTGGCTAGCGCCCGCTACGAGCAGTACTTC. The chain is built from TRBV13 and TRBJ2-7; TRBD2 might be the D (6 bases). This CDR3 is built from 14 residues. The germline CDR1 and CDR2 sequences are PRHDT and FYEKMQ (reference sequence). V was pared by 5 bases and J by 3 bases, with 14 bases between.